The 15 T cell receptor beta chains below all came from one sample that was sequenced in a study of beta chain features in type 1 diabetes. Study-level findings and limits: Within each of all four CD4+ subsets, Type 1 diabetes patients had TCRB CDR3s that were moderately but significantly shorter.

The entirety of the isolated RNA underwent reverse transcription, so expressed TCRB transcripts were sequenced. TCRdb's table, derived via immunoSEQ multiplex PCR, lists solely in-frame clones and lacks some. In the table there are some 660,000 clones, around 15% of which are singletons. Their recognized antigens are unknown. Sequencing was carried out using naive CD4+ T cells from blood. These receptors all come from a man younger than 35 with type 1 diabetes.

As DNA, the CDR3 is TGTGCCAGCAGCCCGGACGGCTCTAATGAAAAACTGTTTTTT. This translates into CASSPDGSNEKLFF. This chain connects TRBV7-9 to TRBJ1-4; D not resolved. The V gene's germline CDR1 is SEHNR and CDR2 FQNEAQ (reference sequence). V was cut by 5 bases and J by 3 bases, with 10 bases left in between. The length of the CDR3 is 14 residues.

This chain connects TRBV5-1 to TRBJ2-2; tentatively, D is TRBD1 (6 bases). V gave up 4 bases and J gave up 0 bases, with 10 bases separating them. This CDR3 comprises 15 residues. CDR1 is SGHRS and CDR2 is YFSETQ in the germline V gene. CDR3 loop: CASSPGQANTGELFF. The CDR3 coding sequence is TGCGCCAGCAGCCCGGGACAAGCGAACACCGGGGAGCTGTTTTTT.

The J gene is TRBJ2-1, the V gene TRBV7-3; weak D call: TRBD2 (6 bases). The CDR3 totals 16 residues. Germline CDR1 and CDR2: SGHTA and FQGTGA. With 6 bases removed from V and 6 bases from J, the gap between germline ends came to 21 bases. The CDR3 sequence is CASREEGSPWGNEQFF. The CDR3 bases are TGTGCCAGCAGGGAGGAGGGCTCGCCTTGGGGCAATGAGCAGTTCTTC.

This clone has only a few counts. The V and J genes are TRBV6-5 and TRBJ2-1; no clear D gene. V lost 4 bases to trimming and J lost 10 bases, with 20 bases between them. This CDR3 region has 15 residues. The V gene's germline CDR1 is MNHEY and CDR2 SVGAGI. CDR3 in DNA: TGTGCCAGCAGTTTGGGGATGTCACGGATGGAGGAGCAGTTCTTC. As protein: CASSLGMSRMEEQFF.

This clone was counted between two and nine times. The V gene is TRBV6-1, the J gene TRBJ2-3; D call uncertain. The V gene's germline CDR1 is MNHNS and CDR2 SASEGT. The CDR3 is made up of 15 amino acids. Trimming left V 6 bases short and J 2 bases short, with 15 bases between. CDR3 loop: CASSPQDIFTDTQYF. In nucleotides, the CDR3 is TGTGCCAGCAGCCCTCAAGACATTTTCACAGATACGCAGTATTTT.

V usage is TRBV30 and J usage is TRBJ1-4; D remains ambiguous. Germline lookup yields CDR1 GTSNPN and CDR2 SVGIG (reference sequence). V was shortened by 3 bases and J by 7 bases, with 15 bases between the two germline ends. The CDR3 consists of 14 residues. CDR3 coding DNA: TGTGCCTGGAGCGAATACAGATGGGGTGAAAAACTGTTTTTT. This sequence encodes CAWSEYRWGEKLFF.

This clone was detected only a few times. The gene calls are TRBV30 and TRBJ1-1; D is undetermined. Germline V gene lookup returns CDR1 GTSNPN and CDR2 SVGIG (reference sequence). The CDR3 has 15 amino acids. V lost 5 bases to trimming and J lost 0 bases, with 16 bases between them. CDR3 residues: CAWAGRLTMNTEAFF. DNA of the CDR3: TGTGCCTGGGCCGGAAGACTTACCATGAACACTGAAGCTTTCTTT.

The chain combines TRBV18 with TRBJ2-5; TRBD1 matches at 10 bases. Trimming took 5 bases from V and 3 from J; bases not matched to a gene: 9. This CDR3 spans 16 amino acids. Germline loops: CDR1 KGHSH, CDR2 LQKENI. CDR3 bases: TGTGCCAGCTCAGCTCGACAGGGGGCACGAGAAGAGACCCAGTACTTC. Translation gives CASSARQGAREETQYF.

The chain uses TRBV6-6 and TRBJ2-3; perhaps TRBD2 as D (6 bases). This CDR3 is 12 amino acids long. Trimming took off 6 bases at V and 4 bases at J, with 8 bases between the two ends. Per germline, CDR1 MNHNY and CDR2 SVGAGI (reference sequence). For the CDR3, the DNA is TGTGCCAGCAGGAGGGAGGCAGATACGCAGTATTTT. Translation: CASRREADTQYF.

This clone has at least ten counts. This chain uses TRBV14 with TRBJ2-1; D is uncertain. The CDR3 is made up of 11 amino acids. With 5 bases removed from V and 7 bases from J, the gap between germline ends came to 6 bases. Germline loops: CDR1 SGHDN, CDR2 FVKESK. The CDR3 DNA reads TGTGCCAGCAGCACTTTTAATGAGCAGTTCTTC. Translated, it gives CASSTFNEQFF.

V is TRBV30 and J is TRBJ2-3; D ambiguous. CDR1 is GTSNPN and CDR2 is SVGIG in the germline V gene (reference sequence). The CDR3 contains 11 residues. Trimming took off 2 bases at V and 7 bases at J, with 7 bases between the two ends. CDR3 nucleotides: TGTGCCTGGAGTTTAGGGAATACGCAGTATTTT. It yields the protein CAWSLGNTQYF.

The chain combines TRBV10-1 with TRBJ2-5, with 7 bases that match TRBD2. The CDR3 runs 13 residues. Looked up from germline, CDR1 is WNHNN and CDR2 is SYGVQD (reference sequence). Losses at the gene ends were 8 bases for V and 2 bases for J; bases not matched to a gene: 5. CDR3 loop: CASRGDWQETQYF. CDR3 nucleotides: TGCGCCAGCCGGGGGGATTGGCAAGAGACCCAGTACTTC.

V is TRBV7-6 and J is TRBJ2-5, with D unclear. The V gene's germline CDR1 is SGHVS and CDR2 FNYEAQ. This CDR3 comprises 12 residues. The germline V and J ends were trimmed by 5 bases and 4 bases, with 8 bases remaining between them. The DNA for the CDR3 is TGTGCCAGCAGCCGGGCCGGAGAGACCCAGTACTTC. Translated: CASSRAGETQYF.

The sample holds a few counts of this clone. This chain uses TRBV27 with TRBJ2-7; 8 positions agree with TRBD2. Germline-derived CDR1 and CDR2 are MNHEY and SMNVEV (reference sequence). With 2 bases clipped from V and 5 bases from J, the junction kept 5 bases outside the gene matches. The CDR3 totals 14 residues. CDR3 sequence: CASSLVSGEDEQYF. CDR3 in DNA: TGTGCCAGCAGTTTAGTTAGCGGGGAGGACGAGCAGTACTTC.

The rearrangement joins TRBV10-3 to TRBJ2-7, with 10 bases that match TRBD2. V shed 4 bases, J shed 2 bases, and the junction held 14 bases outside the gene matches. Looked up from germline, CDR1 is ENHRY and CDR2 is SYGVKD. The CDR3 is 18 residues long. The DNA for the CDR3 is TGTGCCATCAGTGGAGAGCTGGGAGGACTAGCGGCGACCTACGAGCAGTACTTC. It translates to CAISGELGGLAATYEQYF.